The rows below give T cell receptor beta chains drawn from one sample of a study of beta chain features in type 1 diabetes. Assay used: immunoSEQ multiplex PCR; TCRdb lists only in-frame clones, some missing. This sample has 600,000 to 650,000 clones, with roughly a sixth found just once. Sequencing used naive CD4+ T cells from blood. These receptors came from a man younger than 30 in good health. CDR3s leave out the opening cysteine and the closing phenylalanine or tryptophan. Fields, in order: J gene, V gene, CDR3 protein.

>TRBJ1-2|TRBV7-8
ASSLSSGVYGYT
>TRBJ2-7|TRBV28
ASSFLLAKVSGQY
>TRBJ1-5|TRBV27
ASSPDRSNQPQH
>TRBJ1-2|TRBV7-2
ASSFGQGYGYT
>TRBJ2-3|TRBV11-2
ASSFWARAGDTQY
>TRBJ1-3|TRBV7-6
ASSLFFGVSGNTIY
>TRBJ1-2|TRBV30
AWRNRDSANYGYT
>TRBJ2-1|TRBV5-1
ASSLGSGAAYNEQF
>TRBJ2-1|TRBV11-1
ASSGPSSGGGYNEQF
>TRBJ2-3|TRBV9
ASSPGGTRTDTQY
>TRBJ2-5|TRBV4-1
ASSQDFNRVETQY
>TRBJ2-2|TRBV18
ASSPPAGRSPGELF
>TRBJ2-1|TRBV5-1
ASSSYPRSYGDEQF
>TRBJ2-1|TRBV11-2
ASRRVGGSYNEQF
>TRBJ2-3|TRBV27
ASRTPRGGADTQY
>TRBJ2-3|TRBV30
AWSVSRTSSTDTQY
>TRBJ2-7|TRBV5-6
ASSLRYEQY
>TRBJ2-7|TRBV5-1
ASSTPGPLYYEQY
>TRBJ2-7|TRBV15
ATSSRTGLHEQY
>TRBJ2-5|TRBV5-4
ASNPFLGQGGETQY
>TRBJ2-5|TRBV29-1
TIGQFQETQY
>TRBJ2-3|TRBV15
ATSIGGRGTDTQY
>TRBJ2-3|TRBV9
ASRTGISTDTQY
>TRBJ1-1|TRBV15
ATSGPTGTGYVKNTEAF
>TRBJ1-5|TRBV28
ASSLGTDYQPQH
>TRBJ1-1|TRBV14
ASSRGRSTEAF
>TRBJ2-3|TRBV4-1
ASSQEGGRAGDTQY
>TRBJ2-3|TRBV18
ASSPDRVSTDTQY
>TRBJ2-1|TRBV27
ASRDRGNNEQF
>TRBJ2-2|TRBV27
ASSRDLGENTGELF
>TRBJ2-3|TRBV4-1
ASSFPARRDTQY
>TRBJ2-7|TRBV2
ASSANYEQY
>TRBJ2-7|TRBV5-4
ASRPDSRSSYEQY
>TRBJ2-4|TRBV19
ASSQTLPQNIQY
>TRBJ1-2|TRBV28
ASSLGQGAGYGYT